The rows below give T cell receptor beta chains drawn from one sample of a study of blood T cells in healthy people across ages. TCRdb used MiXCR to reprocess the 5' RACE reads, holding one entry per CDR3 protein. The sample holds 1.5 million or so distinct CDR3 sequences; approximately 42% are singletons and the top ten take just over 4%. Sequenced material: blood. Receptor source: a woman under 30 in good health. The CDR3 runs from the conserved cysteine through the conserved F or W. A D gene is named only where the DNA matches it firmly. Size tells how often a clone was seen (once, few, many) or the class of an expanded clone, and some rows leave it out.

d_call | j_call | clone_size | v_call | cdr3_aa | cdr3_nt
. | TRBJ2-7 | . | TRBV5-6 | CANSLGPGSHYEQYF | TGTGCCAACAGCTTGGGCCCGGGAAGTCACTACGAGCAGTACTTC
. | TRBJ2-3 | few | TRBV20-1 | CSAYRARRASGDTQYF | TGCAGTGCCTATAGGGCACGGAGGGCGAGTGGAGATACGCAGTATTTT
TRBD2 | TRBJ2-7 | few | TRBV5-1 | CASSLFPSGSPYYEQYF | TGCGCCAGCAGCTTGTTTCCTAGCGGGAGCCCCTACTACGAGCAGTACTTC
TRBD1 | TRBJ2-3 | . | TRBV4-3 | CASSQEALSGTGGDTQYF | TGCGCCAGCAGCCAAGAAGCCCTCTCCGGGACAGGGGGCGATACGCAGTATTTT
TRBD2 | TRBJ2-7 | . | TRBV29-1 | CSVGRTSGAYEQYF | TGCAGCGTTGGTAGGACTAGCGGGGCCTACGAGCAGTACTTC
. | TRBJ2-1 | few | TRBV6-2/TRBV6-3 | CASSRQYSSYNEQFF | TGTGCCAGCAGTAGACAGTACAGCTCCTACAATGAGCAGTTCTTC
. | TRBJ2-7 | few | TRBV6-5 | CASTLGHGIHEQYF | TGTGCCAGCACCTTGGGACATGGAATCCACGAGCAGTACTTC
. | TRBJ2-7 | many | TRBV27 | CASSPETGYEQYF | TGTGCCAGCAGTCCCGAAACAGGGTACGAGCAGTACTTC
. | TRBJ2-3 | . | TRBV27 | CASSLSDSYTDTQYF | TGTGCCAGCAGTTTAAGTGACAGCTACACAGATACGCAGTATTTT
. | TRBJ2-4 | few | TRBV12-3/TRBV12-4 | CASSNPRGVRDIQYF | TGTGCCAGCAGTAACCCCAGAGGGGTTCGCGACATTCAGTACTTC
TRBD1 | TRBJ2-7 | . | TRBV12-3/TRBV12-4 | CASSSTDRSSYEQYF | TGTGCCAGCAGCTCAACGGACAGGAGCTCCTACGAGCAGTACTTC
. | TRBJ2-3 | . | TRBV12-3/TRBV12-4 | CASSVRSSTDTQYF | TGTGCCAGCAGTGTACGGTCTAGCACAGATACGCAGTATTTT
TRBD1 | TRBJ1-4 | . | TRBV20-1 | CSAGQGAGLNEKLFF | TGCAGTGCGGGACAGGGGGCCGGCCTCAATGAAAAACTGTTTTTT
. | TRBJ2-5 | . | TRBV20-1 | CSVGLDWGETQYF | TGCAGTGTGGGGTTGGATTGGGGAGAGACCCAGTACTTC
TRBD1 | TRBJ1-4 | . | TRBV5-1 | CASSWGTGGSRESNEKLFF | TGCGCCAGCAGCTGGGGGACAGGGGGCTCTAGGGAAAGTAATGAAAAACTGTTTTTT
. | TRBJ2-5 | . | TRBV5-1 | CASSAPLLFSEQYF | TGCGCTAGTAGCGCTCCCCTCCTCTTTAGTGAGCAGTACTTC
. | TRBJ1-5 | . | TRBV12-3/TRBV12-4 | CASSLGWGSNQPQHF | TGTGCCAGCAGTTTAGGGTGGGGTAGCAATCAGCCCCAGCATTTT
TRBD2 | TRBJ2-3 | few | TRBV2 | CASSSLAGVRNTQYF | TGTGCCAGCAGTTCCCTAGCGGGAGTTCGGAATACGCAGTATTTT